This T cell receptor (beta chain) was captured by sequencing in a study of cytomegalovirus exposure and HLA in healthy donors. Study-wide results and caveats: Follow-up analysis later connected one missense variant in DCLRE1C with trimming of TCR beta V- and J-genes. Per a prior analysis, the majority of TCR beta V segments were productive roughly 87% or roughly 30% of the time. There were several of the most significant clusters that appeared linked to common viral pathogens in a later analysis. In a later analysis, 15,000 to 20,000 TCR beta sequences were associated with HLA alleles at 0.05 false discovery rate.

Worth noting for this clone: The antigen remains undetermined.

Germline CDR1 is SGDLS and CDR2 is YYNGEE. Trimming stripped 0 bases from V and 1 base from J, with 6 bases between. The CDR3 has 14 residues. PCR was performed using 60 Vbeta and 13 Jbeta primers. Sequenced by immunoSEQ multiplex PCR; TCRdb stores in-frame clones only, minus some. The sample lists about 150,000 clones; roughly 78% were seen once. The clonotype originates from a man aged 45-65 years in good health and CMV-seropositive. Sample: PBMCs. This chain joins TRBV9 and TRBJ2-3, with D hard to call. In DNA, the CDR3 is TGTGCCAGCAGCGTAGGTCCAGGCACAGATACGCAGTATTTT. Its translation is CASSVGPGTDTQYF.